What follows are 7 T cell receptor beta chains derived from one specimen sequenced in a study of blood T cell repertoires in COVID-19. Method: immunoSEQ multiplex PCR; TCRdb's copy keeps in-frame clones and lacks some. The table records around 110,000 clones, 65% to 85% of them present only once. Sequences were obtained from peripheral blood. Every receptor here comes from a woman in her seventies with acute or convalescent COVID-19.

The rearrangement links TRBV5-5 to TRBJ1-1; D remains ambiguous. Trimming took off 4 bases at V and 3 bases at J, with 10 bases between the two ends. From germline, CDR1 is SGHKS and CDR2 YYEKEE (reference sequence). This CDR3 has 13 residues. The DNA for the CDR3 is TGTGCCAGCAGCCCAGACCGGGACACTGAAGCTTTCTTT. Its protein product is CASSPDRDTEAFF.

This chain links TRBV4-1 with TRBJ1-1; weak D call: TRBD1 (6 bases). This CDR3 comprises 16 residues. The V end was cut by 4 bases, the J end by 3 bases, with 18 bases between. From germline, CDR1 is MGHRA and CDR2 YSYEKL. CDR3 bases: TGCGCCAGCAGCCGTGTCAGTCAGGGGTACGACACTGAAGCTTTCTTT. This gives the protein CASSRVSQGYDTEAFF.

The chain has TRBV7-3 and TRBJ2-2; D might be TRBD2 (6 bases). Trimming shortened V by 5 bases and J by 2 bases, and 15 bases separated the two germline ends. This CDR3 has 16 amino acids. The germline V gene encodes CDR1 SGHTA and CDR2 FQGTGA. CDR3 region: CASSLTGTYNTGELFF. The CDR3 DNA sequence: TGTGCCAGCAGCCTCACCGGGACTTACAACACCGGGGAGCTGTTTTTT.

The J gene is TRBJ2-1, the V gene TRBV19; 12 bases map to TRBD1. J lost 7 bases, V lost 9 bases, and 4 bases had no gene match. This CDR3 is 13 amino acids long. In germline, CDR1 is LNHDA, CDR2 SQIVND (reference sequence). CDR3 bases: TGTGCCAGCCGGGACAGGGGGCGAAATGAGCAGTTCTTC. Amino acid sequence: CASRDRGRNEQFF.

This clone appeared once. This chain uses TRBV19 with TRBJ2-5, with 7 bases lining up with TRBD2. Germline lookup yields CDR1 LNHDA and CDR2 SQIVND (reference sequence). There are 15 residues in the CDR3. V dropped 2 bases and J dropped 2; count of bases not matched to a gene: 5. This chain's CDR3 is CASSITAGGQETQYF. In DNA, the CDR3 is TGTGCCAGTAGTATAACCGCCGGGGGGCAAGAGACCCAGTACTTC.

This chain joins TRBV30 and TRBJ1-2, with D hard to call. Germline loops: CDR1 GTSNPN, CDR2 SVGIG (reference sequence). The CDR3 extends over 12 amino acids. V was clipped by 0 bases and J by 4 bases, with 6 bases between them. CDR3 DNA: TGTGCCTGGAGTGTCGGGGTCTATGGCTACACCTTC. As protein: CAWSVGVYGYTF.

This clone was counted ten times or more. This chain uses TRBV29-1 with TRBJ1-1; TRBD1 agrees at 8 bases. CDR1 SQVTM and CDR2 ANQGSEA come from the germline V gene. Losses at the gene ends were 7 bases for V and 0 bases for J; bases not matched to a gene: 7. The CDR3 extends over 14 amino acids. In DNA, the CDR3 is TGCAGCGGTAGGACAGGGACAATGAACACTGAAGCTTTCTTT. Translated, it gives CSGRTGTMNTEAFF.